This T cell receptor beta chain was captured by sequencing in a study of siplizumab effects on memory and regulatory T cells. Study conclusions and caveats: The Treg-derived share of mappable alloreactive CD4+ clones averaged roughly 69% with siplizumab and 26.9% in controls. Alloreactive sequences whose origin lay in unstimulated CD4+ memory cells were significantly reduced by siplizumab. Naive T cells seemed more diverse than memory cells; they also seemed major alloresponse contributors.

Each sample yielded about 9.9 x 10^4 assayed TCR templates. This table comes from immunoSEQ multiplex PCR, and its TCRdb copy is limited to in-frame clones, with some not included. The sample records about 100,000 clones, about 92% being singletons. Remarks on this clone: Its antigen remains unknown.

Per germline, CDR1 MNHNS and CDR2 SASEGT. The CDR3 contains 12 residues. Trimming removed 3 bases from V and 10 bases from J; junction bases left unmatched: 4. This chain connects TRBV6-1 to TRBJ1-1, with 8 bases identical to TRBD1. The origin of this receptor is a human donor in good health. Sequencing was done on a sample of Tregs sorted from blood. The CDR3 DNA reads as TGTGCCAGCAGTGACAGGGGGCGTTTAGCTTTCTTT. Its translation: CASSDRGRLAFF.